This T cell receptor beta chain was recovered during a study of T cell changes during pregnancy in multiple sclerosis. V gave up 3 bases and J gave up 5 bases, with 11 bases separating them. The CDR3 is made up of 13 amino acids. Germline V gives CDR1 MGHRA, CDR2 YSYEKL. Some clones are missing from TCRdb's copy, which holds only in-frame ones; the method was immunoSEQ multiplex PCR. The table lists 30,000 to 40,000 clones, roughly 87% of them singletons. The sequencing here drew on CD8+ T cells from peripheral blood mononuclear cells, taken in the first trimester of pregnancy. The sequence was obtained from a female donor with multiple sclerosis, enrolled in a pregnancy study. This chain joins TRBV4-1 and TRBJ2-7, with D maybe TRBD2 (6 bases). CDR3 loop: CASSQGLWNEQYF. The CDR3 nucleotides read TGCGCCAGCAGCCAGGGACTCTGGAACGAGCAGTACTTC.